This is a list of T cell receptor beta chains from one sample in a study of T cell responses to AZD1222 COVID-19 vaccine. Only in-frame clones appear in the TCRdb table, and some are missing; sequencing was by immunoSEQ multiplex PCR. Of roughly 100,000 clones listed, just over 90% are singletons. The sequencing here drew on peripheral blood, taken 28 days after the second AZD1222 dose. The receptors were sampled from an adult who received the AZD1222 COVID-19 vaccine. Both conserved end residues are part of each CDR3. D genes are given only for firm matches. Expanded clones are given a class, and other clones once, few, many or no size at all.

CDR3 DNA: TGTGCCAGCAGCTTAGTGGGACAGCTTGGGTACAATGAGCAGTTCTTC
CDR3 protein: CASSLVGQLGYNEQFF
clone size: NA
V gene: TRBV7-2
J gene: TRBJ2-1
D gene: TRBD1

CDR3 DNA: TGCAGTGCTAGTATCGCTAGCGGAGGGGTAGAGCAGTACTTC
CDR3 protein: CSASIASGGVEQYF
clone size: NA
V gene: TRBV20-1
J gene: TRBJ2-7
D gene: TRBD2

CDR3 DNA: TGTGCCAGCAGGGGAAGGGACACAGGGTATTCTGGGGCCAACGTCCTGACTTTC
CDR3 protein: CASRGRDTGYSGANVLTF
clone size: NA
V gene: TRBV28
J gene: TRBJ2-6
D gene: NA

CDR3 DNA: TGCGCCAGCAGCTTGGTTGCGGGAGGCCGGGACGAGCAGTTCTTC
CDR3 protein: CASSLVAGGRDEQFF
clone size: NA
V gene: TRBV5-1
J gene: TRBJ2-1
D gene: TRBD2

CDR3 DNA: TGTGCCAGCAGATTGGGACTAGCGGGACTCTACAATGAGCAGTTCTTC
CDR3 protein: CASRLGLAGLYNEQFF
clone size: NA
V gene: TRBV28
J gene: TRBJ2-1
D gene: TRBD2

CDR3 DNA: TGTGCCAGCAGCTTGGAACAGGGGGCGGCTGAAGCTTTCTTT
CDR3 protein: CASSLEQGAAEAFF
clone size: once
V gene: TRBV5-4
J gene: TRBJ1-1
D gene: TRBD1

CDR3 DNA: TGTGCCAGCAGCTTAGCCCCGGGACTAGCGGGAGGGAAGGCGGGGGAGCAGTACTTC
CDR3 protein: CASSLAPGLAGGKAGEQYF
clone size: NA
V gene: TRBV11-2
J gene: TRBJ2-7
D gene: TRBD2

CDR3 DNA: TGTGCCAGTAGCCAGGTCTCCAATAATTCACCCCTCCACTTT
CDR3 protein: CASSQVSNNSPLHF
clone size: NA
V gene: TRBV19
J gene: TRBJ1-6
D gene: NA

CDR3 DNA: TGTGCCAGTAGTATTGGGGGGGAAGGGGCCTTTGGAGCTTTCTTT
CDR3 protein: CASSIGGEGAFGAFF
clone size: once
V gene: TRBV19
J gene: TRBJ1-1
D gene: NA

CDR3 DNA: TGTGCCACCAGTGACTTGGGGACTAGCGGAGACTACAATGAGCAGTTCTTC
CDR3 protein: CATSDLGTSGDYNEQFF
clone size: NA
V gene: TRBV24-1
J gene: TRBJ2-1
D gene: TRBD2

CDR3 DNA: TGTGCCACCAGCCCGCGGACCACCGGGGAGCTGTTTTTT
CDR3 protein: CATSPRTTGELFF
clone size: NA
V gene: TRBV24-1
J gene: TRBJ2-2
D gene: NA

CDR3 DNA: TGCGCCAGCAGCTTGGGACTAGCGTTTAGCTCCTACAATGAGCAGTTCTTC
CDR3 protein: CASSLGLAFSSYNEQFF
clone size: NA
V gene: TRBV5-1
J gene: TRBJ2-1
D gene: TRBD2

CDR3 DNA: TGTGCCAGCAGTTACCCGGACAGGGGCGGGTCCCTAGCCGTCTTGGTCCTCCACTTT
CDR3 protein: CASSYPDRGGSLAVLVLHF
clone size: once
V gene: TRBV28
J gene: TRBJ1-6
D gene: TRBD1

CDR3 DNA: TGTGCCAGTAAACAGAGCTTTCAGCCCCAGCATTTT
CDR3 protein: CASKQSFQPQHF
clone size: NA
V gene: TRBV28
J gene: TRBJ1-5
D gene: NA

CDR3 DNA: TGTGCCAGCAGCCAAGATGTGGTAGCGGGAAGTAGAGGGGATACGCAGTATTTT
CDR3 protein: CASSQDVVAGSRGDTQYF
clone size: NA
V gene: TRBV3-1/TRBV3-2
J gene: TRBJ2-3
D gene: TRBD2

CDR3 DNA: TGTGCCAGCAGTGTCACTAGCTGGACAGATACGCAGTATTTT
CDR3 protein: CASSVTSWTDTQYF
clone size: NA
V gene: TRBV6-4
J gene: TRBJ2-3
D gene: NA

CDR3 DNA: TGTGCCAGCAGCCCCGATCCGACACGTCGGAACACTGAAGCTTTCTTT
CDR3 protein: CASSPDPTRRNTEAFF
clone size: NA
V gene: TRBV5-4
J gene: TRBJ1-1
D gene: NA

CDR3 DNA: TGTGCCAGCAGAGGACTAGCGGGTGAGCAGTTCTTC
CDR3 protein: CASRGLAGEQFF
clone size: NA
V gene: TRBV6-5
J gene: TRBJ2-1
D gene: TRBD2

CDR3 DNA: TGTGCCAGCAGCTTTGGTGGACAGGGAACTTCTAGCACAGATACGCAGTATTTT
CDR3 protein: CASSFGGQGTSSTDTQYF
clone size: NA
V gene: TRBV7-9
J gene: TRBJ2-3
D gene: TRBD1

CDR3 DNA: TGTGCCAGCAGTGTGGAAGGGACAGGGGAAGGGAATGAGCAGTTCTTC
CDR3 protein: CASSVEGTGEGNEQFF
clone size: NA
V gene: TRBV2
J gene: TRBJ2-1
D gene: TRBD1

CDR3 DNA: TGTGCCAGCAGCGGGCCAGGCGGTAATCCCCAGCATTTT
CDR3 protein: CASSGPGGNPQHF
clone size: NA
V gene: TRBV27
J gene: TRBJ1-5
D gene: NA

CDR3 DNA: TGTGCCAGCAGTATCGGGACACCCCTCCACTTT
CDR3 protein: CASSIGTPLHF
clone size: once
V gene: TRBV12-3/TRBV12-4
J gene: TRBJ1-6
D gene: NA

CDR3 DNA: TGTGCCAGCAGAAAGGGAGAGGAAAAACTGTTTTTT
CDR3 protein: CASRKGEEKLFF
clone size: NA
V gene: TRBV6-5
J gene: TRBJ1-4
D gene: NA

CDR3 DNA: TGTGCCAGCAGTGAATATGGGGGTGGCACCGGGGAGCTGTTTTTT
CDR3 protein: CASSEYGGGTGELFF
clone size: NA
V gene: TRBV6-1
J gene: TRBJ2-2
D gene: NA

CDR3 DNA: TGTGCCAGTACAGGGGGCATCACTGAAGCTTTCTTT
CDR3 protein: CASTGGITEAFF
clone size: NA
V gene: TRBV19
J gene: TRBJ1-1
D gene: TRBD1

CDR3 DNA: TGTGCCAGCAGCCCGGACAGGGATCAGCCCCAGCATTTT
CDR3 protein: CASSPDRDQPQHF
clone size: NA
V gene: TRBV11-2
J gene: TRBJ1-5
D gene: TRBD1

CDR3 DNA: TGTGCCAGCAGCGTCGGACAGGGAGACCAGCCCCAGCATTTT
CDR3 protein: CASSVGQGDQPQHF
clone size: few
V gene: TRBV5-8
J gene: TRBJ1-5
D gene: TRBD1

CDR3 DNA: TGTGCCAGCATCGGTCAGGGGTTCTCACCCCTCCACTTT
CDR3 protein: CASIGQGFSPLHF
clone size: NA
V gene: TRBV21-1
J gene: TRBJ1-6
D gene: NA

CDR3 DNA: TGCGCCAGCAGGGAAGCTGGTGAAAAACTGTTTTTT
CDR3 protein: CASREAGEKLFF
clone size: NA
V gene: TRBV10-2
J gene: TRBJ1-4
D gene: NA

CDR3 DNA: TGTGCCAGCAGCGTCTGGACTAGCGGGCGTGGGGGCCCGGGTACGCAGTATTTT
CDR3 protein: CASSVWTSGRGGPGTQYF
clone size: NA
V gene: TRBV7-9
J gene: TRBJ2-3
D gene: TRBD2

CDR3 DNA: TGTGCCAGCAGCCCCGCACGGTCCCGGGGAGAAGAGACCCAGTACTTC
CDR3 protein: CASSPARSRGEETQYF
clone size: NA
V gene: TRBV5-4
J gene: TRBJ2-5
D gene: NA

CDR3 DNA: TGTGCCAGCAGCTCGGTAGGAGATACGCAGTATTTT
CDR3 protein: CASSSVGDTQYF
clone size: NA
V gene: TRBV7-2
J gene: TRBJ2-3
D gene: NA

CDR3 DNA: TGTGCTAGCAGCTTAGGGGGACAGGGCGCGCGCGAGACCCAGTACTTC
CDR3 protein: CASSLGGQGARETQYF
clone size: few
V gene: TRBV7-7
J gene: TRBJ2-5
D gene: TRBD1

CDR3 DNA: TGCGCCAGCAGCCGGTCCCAGACAGGGGGCCCCTACGAGCAGTACTTC
CDR3 protein: CASSRSQTGGPYEQYF
clone size: NA
V gene: TRBV4-1
J gene: TRBJ2-7
D gene: TRBD1

CDR3 DNA: TGTGCCAGCAGCTCACAGGGACTAGCCCAGGGTACGCAGTATTTT
CDR3 protein: CASSSQGLAQGTQYF
clone size: NA
V gene: TRBV7-3
J gene: TRBJ2-3
D gene: TRBD2

CDR3 DNA: TGTGCCAGCAGTTTACGGGGGGCTAAAAAAGAGGCGGTTGCCTACTTC
CDR3 protein: CASSLRGAKKEAVAYF
clone size: once
V gene: TRBV28
J gene: TRBJ2-5
D gene: NA

CDR3 DNA: TGTGCCAGCAGCCATTGGACTAGCGGCTACGAGCAGTACTTC
CDR3 protein: CASSHWTSGYEQYF
clone size: NA
V gene: TRBV14
J gene: TRBJ2-7
D gene: TRBD2

CDR3 DNA: TGTGCCAGCTCTCCCGGGACTAGGGCCTACAATGAGCAGTTCTTC
CDR3 protein: CASSPGTRAYNEQFF
clone size: NA
V gene: TRBV18
J gene: TRBJ2-1
D gene: TRBD2

CDR3 DNA: TGTGCCAGCAGCTCACGGGGGGAAGCCGGCACCGGGGAGCTGTTTTTT
CDR3 protein: CASSSRGEAGTGELFF
clone size: NA
V gene: TRBV11-2
J gene: TRBJ2-2
D gene: TRBD2

CDR3 DNA: TGCAGCGTTACCACAGGGCCCTACGAGCAGTACTTC
CDR3 protein: CSVTTGPYEQYF
clone size: NA
V gene: TRBV29-1
J gene: TRBJ2-7
D gene: NA

CDR3 DNA: TGTGCCAGCAGCAATTTCTCGGGACAGGGACGTTGGGGCAATCAGCCCCAGCATTTT
CDR3 protein: CASSNFSGQGRWGNQPQHF
clone size: once
V gene: TRBV7-8
J gene: TRBJ1-5
D gene: TRBD1

CDR3 DNA: TGTGCCAGCAGTGAATTAAGGGGGCCTCAGCCCCAGCATTTT
CDR3 protein: CASSELRGPQPQHF
clone size: NA
V gene: TRBV2
J gene: TRBJ1-5
D gene: TRBD1

CDR3 DNA: TGTGCCAGCTCACGCACCGGGACAGGGAACTACGAGCAGTACTTC
CDR3 protein: CASSRTGTGNYEQYF
clone size: once
V gene: TRBV18
J gene: TRBJ2-7
D gene: TRBD1

CDR3 DNA: TGTGCCAGCAGCTTAGTATCCGTGACATCTCGCACAGATACGCAGTATTTT
CDR3 protein: CASSLVSVTSRTDTQYF
clone size: NA
V gene: TRBV5-5
J gene: TRBJ2-3
D gene: NA

CDR3 DNA: TGTGCCAGTAGTCCTGGACTAGATGGGGAGCAGTTCTTC
CDR3 protein: CASSPGLDGEQFF
clone size: NA
V gene: TRBV19
J gene: TRBJ2-1
D gene: TRBD2

CDR3 DNA: TGTGCCAGCTCACCCGGCAACCAAGAGACCCAGTACTTC
CDR3 protein: CASSPGNQETQYF
clone size: few
V gene: TRBV18
J gene: TRBJ2-5
D gene: NA

CDR3 DNA: TGTGCCAGCAGCTTAAGGGACGGTAGCTCCTACGAGCAGTACTTC
CDR3 protein: CASSLRDGSSYEQYF
clone size: NA
V gene: TRBV11-2
J gene: TRBJ2-7
D gene: NA

CDR3 DNA: TGTGCCAGCACCCGACAGGGATCTTGGACTGAAGCTTTCTTT
CDR3 protein: CASTRQGSWTEAFF
clone size: NA
V gene: TRBV6-5
J gene: TRBJ1-1
D gene: TRBD1

CDR3 DNA: TGTGCCAGCAGCGTGACTAGCGCCGGGGAGCTGTTTTTT
CDR3 protein: CASSVTSAGELFF
clone size: NA
V gene: TRBV5-5
J gene: TRBJ2-2
D gene: TRBD2

CDR3 DNA: TGTGCCAGCAGCCTCCAGGGGACTTCCTACGAGCAGTACTTC
CDR3 protein: CASSLQGTSYEQYF
clone size: NA
V gene: TRBV3-1/TRBV3-2
J gene: TRBJ2-7
D gene: NA

CDR3 DNA: TGTGCCAGCAGCAAAGACTCGTGCGCGAGCTCCTACAATGAGCAGTTCTTC
CDR3 protein: CASSKDSCASSYNEQFF
clone size: NA
V gene: TRBV21-1
J gene: TRBJ2-1
D gene: NA

CDR3 DNA: TGTGCCAGCAGCTTAAGACAGGACTCTGGAAACACCATATATTTT
CDR3 protein: CASSLRQDSGNTIYF
clone size: once
V gene: TRBV7-9
J gene: TRBJ1-3
D gene: NA

CDR3 DNA: TGTGCCAGCAGTTTATTAGGACAACCGAAATACGAGCAGTACTTC
CDR3 protein: CASSLLGQPKYEQYF
clone size: NA
V gene: TRBV27
J gene: TRBJ2-7
D gene: NA